This TCR beta chain was observed in a study of tumor-infiltrating lymphocytes in localized non-small cell lung cancer. Study at large: The cohort mixed smokers and never-smokers, several histologies, and some post-neoadjuvant-chemotherapy samples. Tumor tissue and non-adjacent uninvolved lung came from each patient.

This table comes from immunoSEQ multiplex PCR, and its TCRdb copy is limited to in-frame clones, with some not included. This table holds about 12,000 clones, about nine tenths found once. V was pared by 4 bases and J by 8 bases, with 9 bases between. CDR3 length: 12 residues. CDR1 and CDR2 (germline): MGHDK, SYGVNS. On this clone: Antigen unknown.

Overall study findings and caveats: Tumor T-cell fraction from TCR sequencing was not associated with recurrence-free survival (p = 0.61). Available tissue quantity limited TCR sequencing to a patient subset.

What was sequenced was lung tumor tissue. The clonotype comes from a human donor with non-small cell lung cancer. This chain links TRBV25-1 with TRBJ2-1, with D possibly being TRBD2 (6 bases). The chain's CDR3 is CASSVRGDEQFF. The CDR3 nucleotides read TGTGCCAGCAGTGTGCGGGGCGATGAGCAGTTCTTC.